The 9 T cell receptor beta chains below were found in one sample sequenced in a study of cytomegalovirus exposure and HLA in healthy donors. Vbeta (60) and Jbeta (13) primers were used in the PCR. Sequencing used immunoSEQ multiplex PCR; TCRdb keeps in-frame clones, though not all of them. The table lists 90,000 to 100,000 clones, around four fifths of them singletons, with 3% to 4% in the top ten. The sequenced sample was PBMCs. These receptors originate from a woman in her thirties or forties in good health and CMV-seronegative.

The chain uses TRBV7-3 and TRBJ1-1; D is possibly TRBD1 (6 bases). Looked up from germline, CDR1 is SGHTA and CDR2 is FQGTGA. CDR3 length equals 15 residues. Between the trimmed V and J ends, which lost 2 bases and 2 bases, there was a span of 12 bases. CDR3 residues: CASSLYRTDNTEAFF. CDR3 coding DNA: TGTGCCAGCAGCTTATACCGGACAGACAACACTGAAGCTTTCTTT.

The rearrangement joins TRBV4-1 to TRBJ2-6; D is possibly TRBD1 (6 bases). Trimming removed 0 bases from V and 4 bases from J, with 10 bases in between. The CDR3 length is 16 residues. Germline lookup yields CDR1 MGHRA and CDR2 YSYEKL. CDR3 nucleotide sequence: TGCGCCAGCAGCCAAGATCAGGGGTCCGGGGCCAACGTCCTGACTTTC. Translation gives CASSQDQGSGANVLTF.

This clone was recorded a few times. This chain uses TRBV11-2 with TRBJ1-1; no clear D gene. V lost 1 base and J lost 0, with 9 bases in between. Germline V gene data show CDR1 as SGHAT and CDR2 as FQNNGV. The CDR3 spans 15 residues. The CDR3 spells CASSLATSMNTEAFF. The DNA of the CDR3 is TGTGCCAGCAGCTTAGCCACGAGCATGAACACTGAAGCTTTCTTT. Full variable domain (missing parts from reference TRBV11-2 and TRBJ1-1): EAGVAQSPRYKIIEKRQSVAFWCNPISGHATLYWYQQILGQGPKLLIQFQNNGVVDDSQLPKDRFSAERLKGVDSTLKIQPAKLEDSAVYLCASSLATSMNTEAFFGQGTRLTVV.

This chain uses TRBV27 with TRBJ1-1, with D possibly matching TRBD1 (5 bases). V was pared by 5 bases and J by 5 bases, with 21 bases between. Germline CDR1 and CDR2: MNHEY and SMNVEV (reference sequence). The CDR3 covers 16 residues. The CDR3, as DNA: TGTGCCAGCAGTCGGTCGGGGGTCCCCATGGGGACTGAAGCTTTCTTT. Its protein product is CASSRSGVPMGTEAFF.

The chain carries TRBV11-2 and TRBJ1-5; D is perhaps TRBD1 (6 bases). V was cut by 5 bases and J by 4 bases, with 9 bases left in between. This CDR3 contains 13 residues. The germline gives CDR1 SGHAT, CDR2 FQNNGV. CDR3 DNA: TGTGCCAGCAGCCTCGGACAGAATCAGCCCCAGCATTTT. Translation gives CASSLGQNQPQHF. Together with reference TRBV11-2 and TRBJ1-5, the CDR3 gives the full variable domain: EAGVAQSPRYKIIEKRQSVAFWCNPISGHATLYWYQQILGQGPKLLIQFQNNGVVDDSQLPKDRFSAERLKGVDSTLKIQPAKLEDSAVYLCASSLGQNQPQHFGDGTRLSIL.

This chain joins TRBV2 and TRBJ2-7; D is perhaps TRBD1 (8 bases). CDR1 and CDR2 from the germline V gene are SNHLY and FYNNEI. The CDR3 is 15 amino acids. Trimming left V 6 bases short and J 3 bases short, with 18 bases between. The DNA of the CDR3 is TGTGCCAGCAGCTTCACAGGGGGGGAGTACTACGAGCAGTACTTC. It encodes CASSFTGGEYYEQYF.

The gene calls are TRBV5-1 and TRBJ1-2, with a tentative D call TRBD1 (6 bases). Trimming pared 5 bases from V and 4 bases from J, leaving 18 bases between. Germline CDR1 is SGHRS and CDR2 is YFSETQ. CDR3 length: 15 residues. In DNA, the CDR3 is TGCGCCAGCAGTACCCAAGGGGGGGTAGGCTATGGCTACACCTTC. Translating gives CASSTQGGVGYGYTF.

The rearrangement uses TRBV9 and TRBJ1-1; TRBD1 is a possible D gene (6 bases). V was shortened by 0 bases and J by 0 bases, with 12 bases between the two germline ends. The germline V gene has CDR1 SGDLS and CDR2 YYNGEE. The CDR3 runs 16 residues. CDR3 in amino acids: CASSVDGGLVNTEAFF. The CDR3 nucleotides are TGTGCCAGCAGCGTAGACGGGGGGCTGGTGAACACTGAAGCTTTCTTT.

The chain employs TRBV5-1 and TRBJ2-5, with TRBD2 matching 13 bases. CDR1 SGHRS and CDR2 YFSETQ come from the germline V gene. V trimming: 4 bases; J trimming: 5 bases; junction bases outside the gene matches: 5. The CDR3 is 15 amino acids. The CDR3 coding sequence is TGCGCCAGCAGCGGGACTAGCGGGATAGGGGAGACCCAGTACTTC. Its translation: CASSGTSGIGETQYF.